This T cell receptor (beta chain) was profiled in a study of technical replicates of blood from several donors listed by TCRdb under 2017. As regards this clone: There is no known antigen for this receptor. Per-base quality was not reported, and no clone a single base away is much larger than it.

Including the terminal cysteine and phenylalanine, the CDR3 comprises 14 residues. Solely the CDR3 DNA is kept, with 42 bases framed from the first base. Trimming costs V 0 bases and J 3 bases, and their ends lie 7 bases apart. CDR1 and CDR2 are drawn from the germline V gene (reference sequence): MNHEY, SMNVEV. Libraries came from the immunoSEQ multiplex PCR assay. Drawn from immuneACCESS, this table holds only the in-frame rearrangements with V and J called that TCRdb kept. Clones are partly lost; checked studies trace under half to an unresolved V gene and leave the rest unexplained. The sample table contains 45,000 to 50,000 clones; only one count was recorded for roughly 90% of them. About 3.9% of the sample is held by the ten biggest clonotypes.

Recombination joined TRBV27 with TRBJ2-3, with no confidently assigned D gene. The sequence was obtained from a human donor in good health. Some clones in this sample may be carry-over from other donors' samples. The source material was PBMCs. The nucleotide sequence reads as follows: TGTGCCAGCAGTTTATCGGCTAGTACAGATACGCAGTATTTT. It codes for CASSLSASTDTQYF.